Below, 27 T cell receptor beta chains from the same sample are listed, as sequenced in a study of OX40 agonist ivuxolimab in advanced cancers. Sequenced by immunoSEQ multiplex PCR; TCRdb stores in-frame clones only, minus some. The sample lists 72,000 or so clones, roughly 80% occurring once. The specimen was CD4+ or CD8+ T cells sorted from blood, collected in a trial of the OX40 agonist ivuxolimab. The receptors originated from an adult with an advanced solid tumor such as melanoma, head and neck, liver or kidney cancer.

V and J are TRBV6-5 and TRBJ2-5; TRBD1 aligns across 8 bases. This CDR3 spans 15 amino acids. V lost 6 bases, J lost 2 bases, and 8 bases stayed unmatched. CDR1 is MNHEY and CDR2 is SVGAGI in the germline V gene. The CDR3 DNA sequence: TGTGCCAGCAGCCATCTTACAGGGGGACAAGAGACCCAGTACTTC. Protein product: CASSHLTGGQETQYF.

This chain uses TRBV7-9 with TRBJ2-3, with D maybe TRBD2 (5 bases). Between the trimmed V and J ends, which lost 5 bases and 0 bases, there was a span of 9 bases. CDR1 and CDR2 (germline): SEHNR, FQNEAQ (reference sequence). The length of the CDR3 is 14 residues. The CDR3: CASSTGVSTDTQYF. CDR3 DNA: TGTGCCAGCAGCACCGGGGTGAGCACAGATACGCAGTATTTT.

The CDR3 reads CASSEVRGPVSSNSPLHF. DNA for the CDR3: TGCGCCAGCAGTGAGGTCAGGGGGCCAGTGTCGAGTAATTCACCCCTCCACTTT. This chain links TRBV10-2 with TRBJ1-6; 8 positions agree with TRBD1. Trimming removed 2 bases from V and 6 bases from J; junction bases left unmatched: 12. CDR1 WSHSY and CDR2 SAAADI come from the germline V gene. The CDR3 runs 18 residues.

The gene calls are TRBV19 and TRBJ1-5; possibly TRBD1 for D (5 bases). The CDR3 runs 13 residues. V lost 7 bases, J lost 6 bases, and 13 bases lay in between. Per the germline V gene, CDR1 is LNHDA and CDR2 is SQIVND (reference sequence). CDR3 nucleotides: TGTGCCAGTAAGGAGACGAGGGGTCAGCCCCAGCATTTT. This translates into CASKETRGQPQHF.

This clone has just a few counts. The chain employs TRBV15 and TRBJ2-3, with 10 bases that match TRBD2. Germline trimming cut 3 bases from V and 5 bases from J; bases unmatched to any gene: 8. The germline V gene has CDR1 LNHNV and CDR2 YYDKDF (reference sequence). This CDR3 has 16 residues. In DNA form, the CDR3 reads TGTGCCACCAGCAGTCTATCAGCGGGGGGGCAAGATACGCAGTATTTT. Its translation: CATSSLSAGGQDTQYF.

CDR3 DNA sequence: TGTGCCAGTAGTAATTGGGGGACTGGAAACACCATATATTTT. Protein: CASSNWGTGNTIYF. The chain couples TRBV19 to TRBJ1-3, with D perhaps matching TRBD1 (5 bases). Between the trimmed V and J ends, which lost 4 bases and 2 bases, there was a span of 9 bases. CDR1 and CDR2 (germline): LNHDA, SQIVND (reference sequence). There are 14 residues in the CDR3.

The rearrangement links TRBV5-5 to TRBJ2-7; the D is unclear. The CDR3 is 13 amino acids. Germline V gives CDR1 SGHKS, CDR2 YYEKEE (reference sequence). V was cut by 0 bases and J by 2 bases, with 6 bases left in between. The CDR3 sequence is CASSLDPPYEQYF. Here the CDR3 DNA reads TGTGCCAGCAGCTTGGACCCACCCTACGAGCAGTACTTC.

V and J are TRBV5-5 and TRBJ1-1; D is perhaps TRBD1 (6 bases). The CDR3 contains 14 residues. V was pared by 4 bases and J by 1 base, with 11 bases between. The germline CDR1 and CDR2 sequences are SGHKS and YYEKEE (reference sequence). CDR3 residues: CASSPRGGNTEAFF. The CDR3 coding sequence is TGTGCCAGCAGCCCCAGGGGAGGGAACACTGAAGCTTTCTTT.

This chain links TRBV5-6 with TRBJ1-2; D remains unclear. With 0 bases removed from V and 1 base from J, the gap between germline ends came to 7 bases. Germline-derived CDR1 and CDR2 are SGHDT and YYEEEE. The CDR3 covers 14 residues. The CDR3 here is CASSLGQLNYGYTF. In nucleotides, the CDR3 is TGTGCCAGCAGCTTGGGCCAGCTTAACTATGGCTACACCTTC.

This clone has a handful of counts. The chain carries TRBV4-1 and TRBJ1-2; TRBD1 matches at 7 bases. The germline V gene encodes CDR1 MGHRA and CDR2 YSYEKL. V was clipped by 0 bases and J by 4 bases; unmatched bases: 8. CDR3 length equals 16 residues. The CDR3 sequence is CASSQDEGALGYGYTF. CDR3 nucleotide sequence: TGCGCCAGCAGCCAAGATGAGGGGGCGCTCGGCTATGGCTACACCTTC.

This chain joins TRBV30 and TRBJ1-2; TRBD1 might be the D (6 bases). Trimming removed 4 bases from V and 4 bases from J, with 16 bases in between. CDR3 length: 14 residues. CDR1 and CDR2 (germline): GTSNPN, SVGIG (reference sequence). CDR3 DNA sequence: TGTGCCTGGAACAAATTAACAGGGCGCTATGGCTACACCTTC. Residues: CAWNKLTGRYGYTF.

This clone was picked up one time. This rearrangement joins TRBV7-2 to TRBJ1-5; D remains unclear. This CDR3 region has 13 residues. CDR1 and CDR2 from the germline V gene are SGHTA and FQGNSA. V lost 5 bases and J lost 0, with 5 bases in between. The CDR3 here is CASSAFSNQPQHF. The CDR3, as DNA: TGTGCCAGCAGCGCCTTTAGCAATCAGCCCCAGCATTTT. The full variable domain, rest sourced from reference TRBV7-2 and TRBJ1-5, is GAGVSQSPSNKVTEKGKDVELRCDPISGHTALYWYRQSLGQGLEFLIYFQGNSAPDKSGLPSDRFSAERTGGSVSTLTIQRTQQEDSAVYLCASSAFSNQPQHFGDGTRLSIL.

The chain couples TRBV7-9 to TRBJ1-5; 7 bases match TRBD1. The V gene end was trimmed by 5 bases and the J gene end by 3 bases; junction bases not matched to a gene: 10. CDR1 is SEHNR and CDR2 is FQNEAQ in the germline V gene (reference sequence). This CDR3 has 16 amino acids. DNA for the CDR3: TGTGCCAGCAGCCCTAGCGGGGACAGAGTCAATCAGCCCCAGCATTTT. This codes for CASSPSGDRVNQPQHF.

The chain links TRBV19 to TRBJ1-4; D not certain. This CDR3 has 16 residues. V was pared by 6 bases and J by 0 bases, with 14 bases between. CDR1 LNHDA and CDR2 SQIVND come from the germline V gene (reference sequence). The CDR3 loop is CASSPRLVATNEKLFF. CDR3 nucleotide sequence: TGTGCCAGTAGCCCTCGCTTGGTTGCAACTAATGAAAAACTGTTTTTT. Full variable domain (missing parts from reference TRBV19 and TRBJ1-4): DGGITQSPKYLFRKEGQNVTLSCEQNLNHDAMYWYRQDPGQGLRLIYYSQIVNDFQKGDIAEGYSVSREKKESFPLTVTSAQKNPTAFYLCASSPRLVATNEKLFFGSGTQLSVL.

This clone has just a few counts. The chain is built from TRBV6-6 and TRBJ2-7; TRBD1 aligns across 7 bases. The CDR3 runs 14 residues. V lost 5 bases to trimming and J lost 3 bases; unmatched junction nucleotides: 7. Germline CDR1 is MNHNY and CDR2 is SVGAGI (reference sequence). CDR3 residues: CASSANRGVYEQYF. CDR3 in DNA: TGTGCCAGCAGTGCGAACAGGGGAGTCTACGAGCAGTACTTC.

Of note for this clone: Other DNA sequences in this sample translate to the same CDR3. The chain employs TRBV27 and TRBJ1-2, with 7 bases lining up with TRBD1. The CDR3 runs 13 residues. Trimming took 6 bases from V and 4 from J; bases not matched to a gene: 5. Germline V gene data show CDR1 as MNHEY and CDR2 as SMNVEV (reference sequence). The CDR3 protein is CASRQTGSYGYTF. CDR3 sequence (DNA): TGTGCCAGCAGACAGACAGGGAGCTATGGCTACACCTTC.

The rearrangement joins TRBV11-2 to TRBJ2-5, with D unclear. The J call may be in error: the DNA end matches TRBJ2-7 better. The CDR3 is 15 amino acids. The V gene's germline CDR1 is SGHAT and CDR2 FQNNGV. The CDR3 protein is CASTPQSRFSYEQYF. Here the CDR3 DNA reads TGTGCCAGCACCCCACAGAGTCGGTTCTCCTACGAGCAGTACTTC.

The chain links TRBV5-1 to TRBJ1-2; 8 bases map to TRBD1. The CDR3 consists of 16 residues. V lost 0 bases and J lost 6; bases outside the gene matches: 10. Germline values: CDR1 SGHRS, CDR2 YFSETQ. CDR3 in amino acids: CASSLAPGQGANGYTF. CDR3 DNA: TGCGCCAGCAGCTTGGCGCCCGGCCAGGGGGCGAATGGCTACACCTTC.

This clone was seen a single time. This chain connects TRBV5-1 to TRBJ1-1; D call uncertain. The CDR3 totals 12 residues. Trimming cost V 3 bases and J 3 bases, with 6 bases left between them. Germline V gene sequence: CDR1 SGHRS, CDR2 YFSETQ. CDR3 in amino acids: CASSSGYTEAFF. The CDR3 region has the DNA TGCGCCAGCAGCTCCGGTTACACTGAAGCTTTCTTT.

The chain carries TRBV5-1 and TRBJ1-5, with no clear D. V shed 1 base and J shed 4 bases, with 12 bases lying between them. Per germline, CDR1 SGHRS and CDR2 YFSETQ. The CDR3 runs to 15 residues. DNA of the CDR3: TGCGCCAGCAGCTTGACCCGGGCTAGTAATCAGCCCCAGCATTTT. Translated, it gives CASSLTRASNQPQHF.

The chain employs TRBV11-2 and TRBJ1-2, with a weak D call TRBD1 (5 bases). The CDR3 sequence is 14 residues long. Germline V gives CDR1 SGHAT, CDR2 FQNNGV. Trimming pared 5 bases from V and 10 bases from J, leaving 20 bases between. The DNA for the CDR3 is TGTGCCAGCAGCCCCATCGGGGGTCACACCCCCTACACCTTC. Translation gives CASSPIGGHTPYTF. The full variable domain, rest sourced from reference TRBV11-2 and TRBJ1-2, is EAGVAQSPRYKIIEKRQSVAFWCNPISGHATLYWYQQILGQGPKLLIQFQNNGVVDDSQLPKDRFSAERLKGVDSTLKIQPAKLEDSAVYLCASSPIGGHTPYTFGSGTRLTVV.

As DNA, the CDR3 is TGTGCCAGCAGTTCCGGGACCATCAATGAGCAGTTCTTC. Translating gives CASSSGTINEQFF. The V gene is TRBV6-1, the J gene TRBJ2-1; perhaps D is TRBD1 or TRBD2 (5 bases each). V was trimmed by 5 bases and J by 6 bases, leaving 11 bases between them. Germline V lookup: CDR1 MNHNS, CDR2 SASEGT. The length of the CDR3 is 13 residues.

The V and J genes are TRBV4-1 and TRBJ2-4; D gene unclear. V was clipped by 1 base and J by 0 bases, with 10 bases between them. The germline V gene has CDR1 MGHRA and CDR2 YSYEKL. The CDR3 covers 16 residues. The CDR3 spells CASSQGRPGAKNIQYF. The CDR3 nucleotides read TGCGCCAGCAGCCAAGGGCGCCCCGGAGCCAAAAACATTCAGTACTTC.

The gene calls are TRBV19 and TRBJ1-4, with D tentatively TRBD1 (5 bases). CDR1 and CDR2 from the germline V gene are LNHDA and SQIVND (reference sequence). CDR3 length equals 18 residues. V dropped 2 bases and J dropped 0 bases, with 16 bases sitting between them. The DNA of the CDR3 is TGTGCCAGTAGTATAACGGGGCTGAGCTTCGCAACTAATGAAAAACTGTTTTTT. It encodes CASSITGLSFATNEKLFF.

Only one count was recorded for this clone. The gene calls are TRBV5-4 and TRBJ2-1; 11 nucleotides align to TRBD2. This CDR3 has 16 amino acids. Germline CDR1 and CDR2: SGHNT and YYREEE (reference sequence). Trimming took 3 bases from V and 6 from J; bases not matched to a gene: 8. In nucleotides, the CDR3 is TGTGCCAGCAGCTCCTTACTAGCGGGGGTAATCAATGAGCAGTTCTTC. This sequence encodes CASSSLLAGVINEQFF.

This chain connects TRBV5-1 to TRBJ1-4, with D possibly TRBD1 on 5 matching bases. Trimming removed 3 bases at V and 4 bases at J, with 10 bases between. Germline V gives CDR1 SGHRS, CDR2 YFSETQ. CDR3 length: 14 amino acids. The CDR3 here is CASSSGGGNEKLFF. In nucleotides, the CDR3 is TGCGCCAGCAGCTCGGGTGGGGGTAATGAAAAACTGTTTTTT.

The chain has TRBV6-1 and TRBJ2-5, with 11 bases matching TRBD2. Germline CDR1 MNHNS, CDR2 SASEGT. With V trimmed by 3 bases and J by 2 bases, 2 bases remained unmatched. The CDR3 contains 15 residues. The DNA of the CDR3 is TGTGCCAGCAGTGATTTAGCGGGGGGGCAAGAGACCCAGTACTTC. Its translation: CASSDLAGGQETQYF.